This entry describes one T cell receptor (beta chain). Its target is unknown. The same CDR3 arises from other DNA sequences in this sample as well. This sample was included in a study of T cell responses to AZD1222 COVID-19 vaccine. Study-wide context: Analyses pooled second doses at about 4 or about 12 weeks. The study's findings and limits: Donors were chiefly white British, with a greater number of females, and clonal diversity was perhaps underestimated. Seropositive status at baseline applied to only 5 to 7 AZD1222 recipients. Sampling that yielded the repertoires occurred only after the peak T cell response.

Generated by immunoSEQ multiplex PCR, the TCRdb table keeps only in-frame clones and is missing some. The sample includes 100,000 to 150,000 clones, 75% to 90% of them seen just once. V was clipped by 4 bases and J by 5 bases; unmatched bases: 1. This CDR3 has 12 residues. The germline CDR1 and CDR2 sequences are LGHDT and YNNKEL (reference sequence). This receptor was identified in an adult in good health. V usage is TRBV3-1 (or the pseudogene TRBV3-2) and J usage is TRBJ1-1; 7 nucleotides line up with TRBD1. Sequencing used peripheral blood, obtained on day 0 of AZD1222 vaccination. CDR3 sequence (DNA): TGTGCCAGCAGCCCAGGGGGGACTGAAGCTTTCTTT. This translates into CASSPGGTEAFF.